The text below deals with one TCR beta chain. The sample comes from a study of naive and memory T cell subsets. Amplification of ligated cDNA took four PCR rounds with SP2 and nested alpha and beta constant primers. TCRdb itself ran the 5' RACE reads through MiXCR, one entry per CDR3 protein. This sample has roughly 30,000 distinct CDR3 sequences; over 15% occur once, and the top ten carry 2.6%. An oligonucleotide containing a UMI was ligated to the 3' end of TCR cDNA. V shed 3 bases and J shed 0 bases, with 10 bases lying between them. The CDR3 is made up of 14 amino acids. CDR1 is DFQATT, CDR2 SNEGSKA, per germline (reference sequence).

This TCR derives from a female donor in good health. J is TRBJ2-3 and V is TRBV20-1; no firm D call. CDR3 amino acids: CSARDSSSTDTQYF. The DNA of the CDR3 is TGCAGTGCTAGGGATTCTTCTAGCACAGATACGCAGTATTTT.